This T cell receptor (beta chain) was identified in a study of blood T cell repertoires in COVID-19. The CDR3 sequence is 15 residues long. Trimming cost V 5 bases and J 7 bases; bases outside gene matches: 11. Looked up from germline, CDR1 is LNHDA and CDR2 is SQIVND (reference sequence). Methods used by the authors: Using reference gene primer amplification, nucleated cell counts were estimated. The table came from immunoSEQ multiplex PCR; TCRdb's copy has only in-frame clones and leaves some out. V and J calls and clone size come straight from that table; D and trimming were deduced from the DNA. The sample lists approximately 270,000 clones, roughly 86% occurring once. This clone was recorded only once.

The source of this sequence is a man aged 40-49 years with active or convalescent COVID-19. Sequenced material: peripheral blood. The V gene is TRBV19, the J gene TRBJ2-4, with 7 bases fitting TRBD1. The CDR3 protein is CASSVETGLRNIQYF. In nucleotides, the CDR3 is TGTGCCAGTAGTGTCGAGACAGGGCTTCGGAACATTCAGTACTTC.